The 25 T cell receptor beta chains below were found in one sample sequenced in a study of T cells after yellow fever vaccination. TCRdb recomputed calls from the 5' RACE reads with MiXCR, one row per CDR3 protein. The sample consists of 85,000 to 100,000 distinct CDR3 sequences, less than 6% of them appearing once. The sample was CD8+ T cells sorted from PBMCs, taken 10 days after the yellow fever booster vaccination. The source of these receptors is a man between 18 and 29 years old who received the YFV17D yellow fever vaccine.

This clonotype was seen a few times. The chain has TRBV29-1 and TRBJ1-1; 8 bases align to TRBD1. V shed 6 bases and J 1 base; nucleotides not matched to a gene: 1. CDR3 length: 12 residues. Per germline, CDR1 SQVTM and CDR2 ANQGSEA. CDR3 nucleotide sequence: TGCAGCGTGGGGACAGGGAACACTGAAGCTTTCTTT. Translating it yields CSVGTGNTEAFF.

This clonotype was seen a few times. V gene TRBV12-3 or TRBV12-4 combines with J gene TRBJ1-2; D remains unclear. The CDR3 is 13 residues long. V was trimmed by 8 bases and J by 4 bases, leaving 14 bases between them. CDR3 in DNA: TGTGCCAGCCGGCCGGGCAGGAGCTATGGCTACACCTTC. Translated, it gives CASRPGRSYGYTF.

The table lists this clonotype with a few counts. The genes are TRBV21-1 and TRBJ2-1; the D call in the table, TRBD1, was not verified against the DNA. TRBV21-1 is designated a pseudogene. The CDR3 covers 14 residues. CDR3 in DNA: TGTGCCAGCAGGGCGGGGCACTCCTACAATGAGCAGTTCTTC. Amino acids: CASRAGHSYNEQFF.

This clonotype was detected a few times. The V call is TRBV12-3 or TRBV12-4, the J call TRBJ2-7; TRBD1 matches at 8 bases. There are 14 residues in the CDR3. V dropped 5 bases and J dropped 2; count of bases not matched to a gene: 5. CDR3 in amino acids: CASSAPGQAYEQYV. CDR3 coding DNA: TGTGCCAGCAGTGCCCCGGGACAGGCCTACGAGCAGTACGTC.

This clonotype was found a few times. V is TRBV20-1 and J is TRBJ1-4; unclear D gene. Trimming shortened V by 0 bases and J by 8 bases, and 13 bases separated the two germline ends. This CDR3 is 14 amino acids long. Germline V gives CDR1 DFQATT, CDR2 SNEGSKA (reference sequence). This CDR3 reads CSARDIKYQEKLFF. The CDR3 DNA is TGCAGTGCTAGAGATATTAAGTACCAGGAAAAACTGTTTTTT.

This chain links TRBV12-3 or TRBV12-4 with TRBJ2-3; a weak D match, TRBD2 (6 bases). V lost 3 bases and J lost 4, with 11 bases in between. The CDR3 loop spans 14 amino acids. In DNA form, the CDR3 reads TGTGCCAGCAGTTTCGCGCTAGCGCCAGATACGCAGTATTTT. This codes for CASSFALAPDTQYF.

This clonotype turned up a few times. The V and J genes are TRBV6-5 and TRBJ2-7; the D is unclear. Deletions cut 6 bases from V and 0 bases from J, with 6 bases between. Germline values: CDR1 MNHEY, CDR2 SVGAGI. This CDR3 contains 12 residues. The CDR3 reads CASRGHSYEQYF. DNA for the CDR3: TGTGCCAGCAGGGGCCACTCCTACGAGCAGTACTTC.

This clonotype has a handful of counts. The chain employs TRBV7-9 and TRBJ1-1; D is ambiguous. There are 14 residues in the CDR3. Germline V gene data show CDR1 as SEHNR and CDR2 as FQNEAQ (reference sequence). V lost 5 bases to trimming and J lost 1 base, with 11 bases between them. The CDR3 nucleotides read TGTGCCAGCAGCCCCACAAATACGAACACTGAAGCTTTCTTT. This translates into CASSPTNTNTEAFF.

The V call is TRBV5-1, the J call TRBJ2-5; TRBD2 might be the D (7 bases). Trimming left V 4 bases short and J 2 bases short, with 15 bases between. Per germline, CDR1 SGHRS and CDR2 YFSETQ. The CDR3 is 15 amino acids. The DNA for the CDR3 is TGCGCCAGCAGCCAGACGGGGGGCCCGCAAGAGACCCAGTACTTC. It codes for CASSQTGGPQETQYF. The full variable domain, rest sourced from reference TRBV5-1 and TRBJ2-5, is KAGVTQTPRYLIKTRGQQVTLSCSPISGHRSVSWYQQTPGQGLQFLFEYFSETQRNKGNFPGRFSGRQFSNSRSEMNVSTLELGDSALYLCASSQTGGPQETQYFGPGTRLLVL.

This clonotype was counted only a few times. The chain carries TRBV9 and TRBJ2-1, with D maybe TRBD2 (7 bases). Germline V gene sequence: CDR1 SGDLS, CDR2 YYNGEE. CDR3 length: 15 residues. V lost 0 bases, J lost 6 bases, and 13 bases lay in between. The CDR3 sequence is CASSVGGGAGNEQFF. The CDR3 bases are TGTGCCAGCAGCGTAGGTGGGGGGGCCGGCAATGAGCAGTTCTTC.

This clonotype turned up a few times. This rearrangement joins TRBV20-1 to TRBJ2-1; weak D call: TRBD2 (6 bases). Germline loops: CDR1 DFQATT, CDR2 SNEGSKA (reference sequence). The CDR3 spans 13 residues. V was cut by 6 bases and J by 5 bases, with 14 bases left in between. In DNA form, the CDR3 reads TGCAGTGCCCTGGGACTGATACACAATGAGCAGTTCTTC. Translating gives CSALGLIHNEQFF.

This clonotype was recorded at least ten times. This chain links TRBV29-1 with TRBJ2-7, with D possibly matching TRBD2 (6 bases). Trimming stripped 7 bases from V and 6 bases from J, with 22 bases between. Germline V gene sequence: CDR1 SQVTM, CDR2 ANQGSEA. This CDR3 comprises 14 residues. As DNA, the CDR3 is TGCAGCGGGGAGGTCGTCGGGTCCCCAGGCGAGCAGTACTTC. It codes for CSGEVVGSPGEQYF.

This sequence joins TRBV27 and TRBJ1-2; D is undetermined. Deletions cut 1 base from V and 4 bases from J, with 10 bases between. Germline-derived CDR1 and CDR2 are MNHEY and SMNVEV (reference sequence). The CDR3 sequence is 14 residues long. Here the CDR3 reads CASSLFRNAYGYTF. Written as DNA, the CDR3 is TGTGCCAGCAGTTTATTCAGGAACGCCTATGGCTACACCTTC.

The rearrangement joins TRBV7-9 to TRBJ2-7; D is unresolved. CDR3 length: 13 amino acids. With 2 bases removed from V and 0 bases from J, the gap between germline ends came to 5 bases. Germline CDR1 is SEHNR and CDR2 is FQNEAQ (reference sequence). The CDR3 DNA is TGTGCCAGCAGCTTATACTCCTCCTACGAGCAGTACTTC. As protein: CASSLYSSYEQYF.

This chain links TRBV7-6 with TRBJ1-4, with D uncertain. V lost 8 bases to trimming and J lost 0 bases, with 16 bases between them. Germline CDR1 reads SGHVS; CDR2 reads FNYEAQ. The CDR3 runs to 16 residues. As DNA, the CDR3 is TGTGCCAGCGGACTGCTGGGCCAGGCAACTAATGAAAAACTGTTTTTT. Its translation: CASGLLGQATNEKLFF.

This clonotype was observed a handful of times. The chain is built from TRBV5-1 and TRBJ2-5; a possible D gene is TRBD1 (6 bases). Germline V CDR1 and CDR2: SGHRS, YFSETQ. The CDR3 length is 14 residues. V dropped 7 bases and J dropped 1 base, with 14 bases sitting between them. This CDR3 reads CASATDRPQETQYF. CDR3 DNA: TGCGCCAGCGCTACCGACAGGCCCCAAGAGACCCAGTACTTC.

The DNA for the CDR3 is TGCGCCAGCAGCTTGAAAATAGGGCCCAATGGCGCCAATGAGCAGTTCTTC. Residues: CASSLKIGPNGANEQFF. The chain has TRBV5-1 and TRBJ2-1; unclear D gene. Germline lookup yields CDR1 SGHRS and CDR2 YFSETQ. V gave up 1 base and J gave up 6 bases, with 20 bases separating them. This CDR3 is 17 amino acids long.

This clonotype was recorded many times. A junction end diverges from the germline sequence, so it may reflect a read error. The chain is built from TRBV7-9 and TRBJ2-3; D is uncertain. The germline gives CDR1 SEHNR, CDR2 FQNEAQ (reference sequence). The CDR3 length is 11 residues. As DNA, the CDR3 is TGTGCCAGCAGCTTAGTACGGTCCCAGGATTTT. It encodes CASSLVRSQDF.

V is TRBV12-3 or TRBV12-4 and J is TRBJ1-2; D remains ambiguous. CDR3 length: 14 residues. Between the trimmed V and J ends, which lost 5 bases and 5 bases, there was a span of 15 bases. This CDR3 reads CASSPKTRNYGYTF. The CDR3 nucleotides read TGTGCCAGCAGTCCAAAGACACGAAATTATGGCTACACCTTC.

This clonotype was picked up a small number of times. The chain couples TRBV7-6 to TRBJ1-2; D might be TRBD1 (5 bases). Trimming took 8 bases from V and 8 from J, leaving 15 bases between them. The CDR3 runs to 12 residues. The V gene's germline CDR1 is SGHVS and CDR2 FNYEAQ. This CDR3 reads CASSLGASGYTF. The CDR3, as DNA: TGTGCCAGCTCACTAGGGGCGAGCGGCTACACCTTC.

The genes are TRBV19 and TRBJ2-3; D is unresolved. Germline assignment: CDR1 LNHDA and CDR2 SQIVND (reference sequence). Deletions cut 3 bases from V and 4 bases from J, with 11 bases between. CDR3 length: 14 residues. The CDR3 spells CASSMAGLSDTQYF. The CDR3 DNA sequence: TGTGCCAGTAGTATGGCAGGTCTATCAGATACGCAGTATTTT.

Only a few counts were recorded for this clonotype. The V call is TRBV9, the J call TRBJ2-2, with D possibly being TRBD1 (5 bases). Trimming removed 1 base from V and 4 bases from J, with 11 bases in between. Germline V gene sequence: CDR1 SGDLS, CDR2 YYNGEE. The CDR3 length is 15 residues. CDR3 bases: TGTGCCAGCAGCGTAACCCAGGGTCCCACCGGGGAGCTGTTTTTT. As protein: CASSVTQGPTGELFF.

The sample holds a few counts of this clonotype. The rearrangement uses TRBV19 and TRBJ2-1; either TRBD1 or TRBD2 may supply D (5 bases each). Germline-derived CDR1 and CDR2 are LNHDA and SQIVND (reference sequence). The V and J ends lost 1 base and 5 bases respectively, with 15 bases between them. The CDR3 spans 16 residues. The CDR3 reads CASSIGEGLGHNEQFF. Written as DNA, the CDR3 is TGTGCCAGTAGTATAGGAGAGGGGTTGGGTCACAATGAGCAGTTCTTC. Looking up the rest from reference TRBV19 and TRBJ2-1 gives the full variable domain: DGGITQSPKYLFRKEGQNVTLSCEQNLNHDAMYWYRQDPGQGLRLIYYSQIVNDFQKGDIAEGYSVSREKKESFPLTVTSAQKNPTAFYLCASSIGEGLGHNEQFFGPGTRLTVL.

This clonotype was counted ten times or more. CDR3 sequence (DNA): TGTGCCAGCAGTTCCTCCGGGACAGGGTACGAGCAGTACGTC. Amino acids: CASSSSGTGYEQYV. The rearrangement uses TRBV6-1 and TRBJ2-7, with 9 positions matching TRBD1. Germline V gene lookup returns CDR1 MNHNS and CDR2 SASEGT. The CDR3 totals 14 residues. V was clipped by 5 bases and J by 4 bases; unmatched bases: 6.

The chain is built from TRBV5-5 and TRBJ2-7; D is uncertain. The CDR3 spans 15 residues. The germline V gene has CDR1 SGHKS and CDR2 YYEKEE (reference sequence). With 2 bases removed from V and 0 bases from J, the gap between germline ends came to 12 bases. The CDR3 sequence is CASSLGQAASYEQYF. Here the CDR3 DNA reads TGTGCCAGCAGCTTAGGGCAGGCGGCCTCCTACGAGCAGTACTTC.